A selection of T cell receptor beta chains follows, all from one sample in a study of graft-versus-host responses after intestinal transplantation. Profiling relied on immunoSEQ multiplex PCR, and the TCRdb table lists in-frame clones only, not all of them. The data show tens of thousands of clones, about 92% seen once. The sample in question was PBMCs, obtained 98 days after intestinal transplantation. All receptors come from a human patient who received an intestinal transplant, so some T cells may come from the graft donor. Each CDR3 is given with its conserved first and last residue. D genes are given only for firm matches. For some rows the clone size is stated as once, few or many, or as a class when expanded; others skip it.

J | V | D | size | DNA | CDR3
TRBJ2-7 | TRBV6-1 | NA | NA | TGTGCCAGCAAACCTCCGGGTTGGGTCTACGAGCAGTACTTC | CASKPPGWVYEQYF
TRBJ1-4 | TRBV5-6 | NA | few | TGTGCCAGCAGCTTCGGCCCAACTAATGAAAAACTGTTTTTT | CASSFGPTNEKLFF
TRBJ2-3 | TRBV7-6 | TRBD2 | NA | TGTGCCAGCAGCGTACCCGCTCGGGCGGGGGGGCGAGATACGCAGTATTTT | CASSVPARAGGRDTQYF
TRBJ2-6 | TRBV7-3 | TRBD1 | once | TGTGCCAGCAGCTTGTTCTCGCGACAGGGCCACTCTGGGGCCAACGTCCTGACTTTC | CASSLFSRQGHSGANVLTF
TRBJ1-1 | TRBV5-4 | TRBD1 | NA | TGTGCCAGCAGCTCCTGGGACAGACTGAACACTGAAGCTTTCTTT | CASSSWDRLNTEAFF
TRBJ2-1 | TRBV11-2 | TRBD2 | NA | TGTGCCAGCAGCTCGACTAGCGGGTTTCCCAATGAGCAGTTCTTC | CASSSTSGFPNEQFF
TRBJ2-7 | TRBV29-1 | NA | NA | TGCAGCGTTGAACTCGCGGAGCCCTCCTACGAGCAGTACTTC | CSVELAEPSYEQYF
TRBJ2-7 | TRBV7-6 | NA | NA | TGTGCCAGCAGCTCGAGCGGACAGATCTACGAGCAGTACTTC | CASSSSGQIYEQYF
TRBJ2-7 | TRBV6-5 | NA | NA | TGTGCCAGCACCTCACGGGAATGGCGCTACGAGCAGTACTTC | CASTSREWRYEQYF
TRBJ2-3 | TRBV5-1 | NA | NA | TGCGCCAGCAGAGCTTACACAGATACGCAGTATTTT | CASRAYTDTQYF
TRBJ2-3 | TRBV10-3 | TRBD1 | NA | TGTGCCATCAGAGAAGGGGGCCTCACAGATACGCAGTATTTT | CAIREGGLTDTQYF
TRBJ2-7 | TRBV5-1 | TRBD2 | NA | TGCGCCAGCAGTGCTGGAGGATTAGCGGGAAACGAGCAGTACTTC | CASSAGGLAGNEQYF
TRBJ2-1 | TRBV11-2 | TRBD2 | NA | TGTGCCAGCAGCTTACTAGCGGGAGTACGGAATGAGCAGTTCTTC | CASSLLAGVRNEQFF
TRBJ2-3 | TRBV19 | NA | once | TGTGCCAGTAGTATAGGGGGAGGCACAGATACGCAGTATTTT | CASSIGGGTDTQYF
TRBJ2-7 | TRBV30 | TRBD2 | NA | TGTGCCTGGACTAGCGGGAGCTACGAGCAGTACTTC | CAWTSGSYEQYF
TRBJ2-3 | TRBV5-1 | NA | NA | TGCGCCAGCAGCTTGTCTCTAGGGGCAAGCACAGATACGCAGTATTTT | CASSLSLGASTDTQYF
TRBJ2-1 | TRBV6-5 | TRBD2 | NA | TGTGCCAGCAGTTACGGTAGCGGGGGTAATGAGCAGTTCTTC | CASSYGSGGNEQFF
TRBJ1-4 | TRBV5-1 | NA | NA | TGCGCCAGCAGGGTCATATCCGAATCTAATGAAAAACTGTTTTTT | CASRVISESNEKLFF
TRBJ2-3 | TRBV6-5 | NA | NA | TGTGCCAGCAGTGACCTCACAGATACGCAGTATTTT | CASSDLTDTQYF
TRBJ1-4 | TRBV5-4 | NA | NA | TGTGCCAGCAATTCGTGGGGGGCTGGGGAAAAACTGTTTTTT | CASNSWGAGEKLFF
TRBJ2-7 | TRBV6-1 | TRBD1 | NA | TGTGCCAGCAGTGGACAGGGGGTGGAGTACGAGCAGTACTTC | CASSGQGVEYEQYF
TRBJ2-7 | TRBV6-5 | NA | NA | TGTGCCAGCAGTTACGGCGGGACCTCCTACGAGCAGTACTTC | CASSYGGTSYEQYF
TRBJ2-5 | TRBV5-4 | NA | NA | TGTGCCAGCAGCTTGCGAGAGACCCAGTACTTC | CASSLRETQYF
TRBJ2-1 | TRBV6-5 | TRBD2 | NA | TGTGCCAGCAGTTACGGGACTAGCGGGGACAATGAGCAGTTCTTC | CASSYGTSGDNEQFF
TRBJ2-5 | TRBV29-1 | NA | NA | TGCAGCGTTGAAGACAGGGTTGCGGAGACCCAGTACTTC | CSVEDRVAETQYF
TRBJ2-1 | TRBV28 | TRBD2 | NA | TGTGCCAGCAGTTTAAAAGCGGGGCCCTACAATGAGCAGTTCTTC | CASSLKAGPYNEQFF
TRBJ2-1 | TRBV7-2 | NA | NA | TGTGCCAGCAGCTTAGCGGTCCTTTACAATGAGCAGTTCTTC | CASSLAVLYNEQFF